These T cell receptor beta chains were read from a single sample in a study of CD8+ T cells in alopecia areata. Produced via immunoSEQ multiplex PCR; TCRdb's table is partial and in-frame only. The sample lists 100,000 to 120,000 clones, around 59% occurring once. Sequenced material: CD8+ T cells sorted from blood. These receptors were obtained from a human donor in good health. CDR3s include the opening cysteine and the closing phenylalanine or tryptophan. The D gene is left open where the match is weak. Size is omitted from some rows. Given values are once, few, many or a class for expanded clones.

DNA: TGTGCCAGCAGCTTAGTGGCCAGCACAGATACGCAGTATTTT
CDR3: CASSLVASTDTQYF
J: TRBJ2-3
V: TRBV7-9
D: -
size: -

DNA: TGTGCCAGCAGGCCTGGTGAAACAGATACGCAGTATTTT
CDR3: CASRPGETDTQYF
J: TRBJ2-3
V: TRBV5-4
D: -
size: -

DNA: TGTGCCAGCAGCGAGGGATACCCAGATACGCAGTATTTT
CDR3: CASSEGYPDTQYF
J: TRBJ2-3
V: TRBV9
D: -
size: -

DNA: TGTGCCAGTATAGGAAGGGGGCCGTACAATGAGCAGTTCTTC
CDR3: CASIGRGPYNEQFF
J: TRBJ2-1
V: TRBV19
D: TRBD1
size: -

DNA: TGTGCCAGTAGTATTTTTCGGGGGGAGCCTGGTTGGGAGCAGTTCTTC
CDR3: CASSIFRGEPGWEQFF
J: TRBJ2-1
V: TRBV19
D: TRBD2
size: few

DNA: TGTGCCAGCAGCCCCGATTGGACGTCTCAGTTCTTC
CDR3: CASSPDWTSQFF
J: TRBJ2-1
V: TRBV7-2
D: -
size: -

DNA: TGTGCCAGCAGCTCAATCTCCGGGACAGGGGTGGTCGTATCAACCGGGGCCAACGTCCTGACTTTC
CDR3: CASSSISGTGVVVSTGANVLTF
J: TRBJ2-6
V: TRBV13
D: TRBD1
size: -

DNA: TGTGCCAGCAGGGCCTCGAGGGACTTAGGGCCCTACGAGCAGTACTTC
CDR3: CASRASRDLGPYEQYF
J: TRBJ2-7
V: TRBV28
D: -
size: few

DNA: TGTGCCAGCAGTTCTCGGACAGGGGGCTACGAGCAGTACTTC
CDR3: CASSSRTGGYEQYF
J: TRBJ2-7
V: TRBV25-1
D: TRBD1
size: -

DNA: TGTGCCAGCTCACCGCTAATCCGGTATACGCAGTATTTT
CDR3: CASSPLIRYTQYF
J: TRBJ2-3
V: TRBV18
D: -
size: -

DNA: TGTGCCTGCCTGTGGTTGGGGGGAGGCTATGGCTACACCTTC
CDR3: CACLWLGGGYGYTF
J: TRBJ1-2
V: TRBV30
D: -
size: -

DNA: TGTGCCAGCAGCTTAAGTGGACAGGGGTGGTACACCGGGGAGCTGTTTTTT
CDR3: CASSLSGQGWYTGELFF
J: TRBJ2-2
V: TRBV9
D: TRBD1
size: -

DNA: TGTGCCAGCCGCTCTTCCGGCCGCGGAGGCTACACCTTC
CDR3: CASRSSGRGGYTF
J: TRBJ1-2
V: TRBV18
D: -
size: -

DNA: TGTGCCATACGGACCGGACTAGCGGTAAACATTCAGTACTTC
CDR3: CAIRTGLAVNIQYF
J: TRBJ2-4
V: TRBV6-6
D: TRBD2
size: -

DNA: TGTGCCAGCAGTTTTACGGGCAGGGGACCCTCCGAGCAGTACTTC
CDR3: CASSFTGRGPSEQYF
J: TRBJ2-7
V: TRBV27
D: -
size: many

DNA: TGTGCCAGCTCACCCCTCGCCCCCCTGGCGGCCGCACTGAGCTACACCTTC
CDR3: CASSPLAPLAAALSYTF
J: TRBJ1-2
V: TRBV18
D: -
size: few

DNA: TGCAGCGTTGAGGTAGCGGGGTATACAGATACGCAGTATTTT
CDR3: CSVEVAGYTDTQYF
J: TRBJ2-3
V: TRBV29-1
D: TRBD2
size: -

DNA: TGCAGCGCCCAAGGCGGGAGCAGCGGCGAGCAGTACTTC
CDR3: CSAQGGSSGEQYF
J: TRBJ2-7
V: TRBV29-1
D: TRBD2
size: -

DNA: TGTGCCAGCAGCCCATGGGACAGGGGAAACCCCATAGCCAAAAACATTCAGTACTTC
CDR3: CASSPWDRGNPIAKNIQYF
J: TRBJ2-4
V: TRBV7-8
D: TRBD1
size: few

DNA: TGTGCCAGCAGCGCGCGACTAGCGGGGGGCACAGATACGCAGTATTTT
CDR3: CASSARLAGGTDTQYF
J: TRBJ2-3
V: TRBV13
D: TRBD2
size: -

DNA: TGTGCCACCAGCAGAGTTGGGGCCACAGATACGCAGTATTTT
CDR3: CATSRVGATDTQYF
J: TRBJ2-3
V: TRBV15
D: -
size: -

DNA: TGTGCCAGCATCCTGCGGGGGGATGAAAAACTGTTTTTT
CDR3: CASILRGDEKLFF
J: TRBJ1-4
V: TRBV13
D: -
size: large

DNA: TGCAGCGTGTCCGTCAGTGAAGCTTTCTTT
CDR3: CSVSVSEAFF
J: TRBJ1-1
V: TRBV29-1
D: -
size: -

DNA: TGTGCCAGTAGAGTAGGAGGGGGGCCCCAGCATTTT
CDR3: CASRVGGGPQHF
J: TRBJ1-5
V: TRBV19
D: -
size: -

DNA: TGCGCCAGCAGCCAAAACAGCGCAACTAATGAAAAACTGTTTTTT
CDR3: CASSQNSATNEKLFF
J: TRBJ1-4
V: TRBV4-3
D: -
size: once

DNA: TGTGCCTGGAGTCCGCTCACTGTTTTAGGACTAGCGGGGGCTCCAGAGAATGAGCAGTTCTTC
CDR3: CAWSPLTVLGLAGAPENEQFF
J: TRBJ2-1
V: TRBV30
D: TRBD2
size: -

DNA: TGTGCCAGCAGCGGGGCCCCCCAAGAAGGCGAGACCCAGTACTTC
CDR3: CASSGAPQEGETQYF
J: TRBJ2-5
V: TRBV7-9
D: -
size: -

DNA: TGCGCCAGCAGCCTGGGACTAGCGGGGGCAAACCAAGAGACCCAGTACTTC
CDR3: CASSLGLAGANQETQYF
J: TRBJ2-5
V: TRBV4-3
D: TRBD2
size: -

DNA: TGTGCCAGCATGGCCCTAACAGGGGTCTCCTACAATGAGCAGTTCTTC
CDR3: CASMALTGVSYNEQFF
J: TRBJ2-1
V: TRBV5-6
D: TRBD1
size: few

DNA: TGTGCCAGCAGCTGGGGCCGGGGCAACGATCAGCCCCAGCATTTT
CDR3: CASSWGRGNDQPQHF
J: TRBJ1-5
V: TRBV5-6
D: -
size: -

DNA: TGTGCCTCCCGGGACGATCGGACCTACGAGCAGTACTTC
CDR3: CASRDDRTYEQYF
J: TRBJ2-7
V: TRBV6-6
D: -
size: -